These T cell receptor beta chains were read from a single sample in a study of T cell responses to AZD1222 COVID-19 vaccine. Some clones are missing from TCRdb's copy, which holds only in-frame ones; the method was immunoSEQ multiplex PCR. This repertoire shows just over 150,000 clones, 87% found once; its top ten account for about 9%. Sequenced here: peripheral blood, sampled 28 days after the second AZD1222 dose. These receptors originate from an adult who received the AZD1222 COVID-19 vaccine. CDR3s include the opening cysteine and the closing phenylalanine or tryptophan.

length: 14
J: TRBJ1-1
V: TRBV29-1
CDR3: CSVAASSMNTEAFF

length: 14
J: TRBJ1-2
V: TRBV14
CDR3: CASSPPRGQVGYTF

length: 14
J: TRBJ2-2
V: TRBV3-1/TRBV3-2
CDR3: CASSQRASSGELFF

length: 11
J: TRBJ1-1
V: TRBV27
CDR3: CASSLSGVAFF

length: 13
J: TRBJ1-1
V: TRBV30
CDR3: CAWIQGEDTEAFF

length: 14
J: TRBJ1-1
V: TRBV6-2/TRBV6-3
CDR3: CASSHRGTPTEAFF

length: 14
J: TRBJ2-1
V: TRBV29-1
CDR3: CSVDRLASYNEQFF

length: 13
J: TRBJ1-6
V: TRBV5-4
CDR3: CASSLGRNSPLHF

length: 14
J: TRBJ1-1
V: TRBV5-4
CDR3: CASGAGGIPTEAFF

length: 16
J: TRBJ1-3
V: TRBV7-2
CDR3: CASSLVAGSGGNTIYF

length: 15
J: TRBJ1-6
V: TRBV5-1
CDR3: CASSFTGMDNSPLHF

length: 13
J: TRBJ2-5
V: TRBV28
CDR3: CASTPTGRETQYF

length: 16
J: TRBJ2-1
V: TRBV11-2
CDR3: CASSTPRGVAGGEQFF

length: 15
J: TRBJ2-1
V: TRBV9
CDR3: CASSLGTAAYNEQFF

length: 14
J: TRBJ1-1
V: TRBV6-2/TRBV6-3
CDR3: CASSEVRVDTEAFF

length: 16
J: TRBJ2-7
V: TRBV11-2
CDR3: CASSLGRRLATYEQYF

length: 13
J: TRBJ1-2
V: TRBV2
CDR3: CASRTGGGYGYTF

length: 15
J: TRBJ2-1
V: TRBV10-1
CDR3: CAIRIDRGPDNEQFF

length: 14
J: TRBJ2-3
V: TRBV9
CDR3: CASSVGVSTDTQYF

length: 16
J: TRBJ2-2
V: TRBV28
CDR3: CASSFGAGGFTGELFF

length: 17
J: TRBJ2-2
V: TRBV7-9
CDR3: CASSLVTGLGMTGELFF

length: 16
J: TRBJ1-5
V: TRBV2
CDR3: CASSEEGRTTGQPQHF

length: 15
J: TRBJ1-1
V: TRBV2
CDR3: CASSSRGRMNTEAFF

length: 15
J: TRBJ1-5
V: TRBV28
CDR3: CASSISSLLNQPQHF

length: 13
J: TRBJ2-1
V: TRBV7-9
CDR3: CASSPGVIDEQFF

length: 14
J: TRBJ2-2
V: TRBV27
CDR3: CASSNRGGTGELFF

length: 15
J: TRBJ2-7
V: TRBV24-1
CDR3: CATTPTTREVNEQYF

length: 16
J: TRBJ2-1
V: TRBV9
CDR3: CASSVAGGNSYNEQFF

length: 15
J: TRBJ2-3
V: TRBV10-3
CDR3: CATSVLDSPTDTQYF

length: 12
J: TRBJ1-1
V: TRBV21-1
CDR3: CASSSPGTEAFF

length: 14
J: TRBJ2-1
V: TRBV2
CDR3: CASSENLGYNEQFF

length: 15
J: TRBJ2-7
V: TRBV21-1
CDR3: CASPSLAEKTYEQYF

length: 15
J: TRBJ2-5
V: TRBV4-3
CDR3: CASSQVTGDVETQYF

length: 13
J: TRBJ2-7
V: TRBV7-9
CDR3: CASSLAGSYEQYF

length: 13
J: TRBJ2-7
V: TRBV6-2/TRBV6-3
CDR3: CASSRLAGYEQYF

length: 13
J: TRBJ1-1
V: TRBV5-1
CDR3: CASSEAGATEAFF

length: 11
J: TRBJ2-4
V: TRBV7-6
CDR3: CASSLRGVGYF

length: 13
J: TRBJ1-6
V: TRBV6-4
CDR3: CASSDHGGSPLHF

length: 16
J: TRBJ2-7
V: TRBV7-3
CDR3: CASSLTSSREGYEQYF

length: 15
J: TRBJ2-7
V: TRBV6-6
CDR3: CASSNDRFHSYEQYF

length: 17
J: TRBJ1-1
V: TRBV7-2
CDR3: CASSLATAWPMNTEAFF